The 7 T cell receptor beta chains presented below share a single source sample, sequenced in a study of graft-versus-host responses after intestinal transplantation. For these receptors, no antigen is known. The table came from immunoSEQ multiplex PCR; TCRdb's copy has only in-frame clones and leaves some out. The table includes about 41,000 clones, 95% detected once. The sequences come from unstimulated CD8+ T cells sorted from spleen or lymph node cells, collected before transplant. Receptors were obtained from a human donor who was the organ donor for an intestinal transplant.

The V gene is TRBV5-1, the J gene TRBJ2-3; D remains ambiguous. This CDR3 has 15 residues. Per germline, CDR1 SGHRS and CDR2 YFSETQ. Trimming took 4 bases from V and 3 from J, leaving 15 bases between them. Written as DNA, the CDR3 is TGCGCCAGCAGCCCGAGGCAGGTACCGACAGATACGCAGTATTTT. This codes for CASSPRQVPTDTQYF.

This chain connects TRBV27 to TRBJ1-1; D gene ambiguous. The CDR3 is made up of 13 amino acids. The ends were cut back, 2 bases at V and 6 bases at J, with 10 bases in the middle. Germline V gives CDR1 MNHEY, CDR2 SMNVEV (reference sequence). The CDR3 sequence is CASSLNSGPEAFF. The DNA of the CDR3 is TGTGCCAGCAGTTTAAATAGTGGACCTGAAGCTTTCTTT.

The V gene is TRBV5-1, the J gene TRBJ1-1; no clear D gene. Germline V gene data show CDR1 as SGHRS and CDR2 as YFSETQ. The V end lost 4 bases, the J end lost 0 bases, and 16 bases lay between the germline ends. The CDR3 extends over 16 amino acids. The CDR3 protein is CASSSRSSDMNTEAFF. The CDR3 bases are TGCGCCAGCAGCAGCCGGTCCTCAGATATGAACACTGAAGCTTTCTTT. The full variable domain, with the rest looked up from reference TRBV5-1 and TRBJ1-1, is KAGVTQTPRYLIKTRGQQVTLSCSPISGHRSVSWYQQTPGQGLQFLFEYFSETQRNKGNFPGRFSGRQFSNSRSEMNVSTLELGDSALYLCASSSRSSDMNTEAFFGQGTRLTVV.

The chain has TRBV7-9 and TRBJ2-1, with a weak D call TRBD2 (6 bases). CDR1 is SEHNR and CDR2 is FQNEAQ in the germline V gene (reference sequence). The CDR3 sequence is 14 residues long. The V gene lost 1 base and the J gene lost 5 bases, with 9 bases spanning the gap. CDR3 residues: CASSLVAGHNEQFF. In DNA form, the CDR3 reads TGTGCCAGCAGCTTAGTCGCGGGGCACAATGAGCAGTTCTTC.

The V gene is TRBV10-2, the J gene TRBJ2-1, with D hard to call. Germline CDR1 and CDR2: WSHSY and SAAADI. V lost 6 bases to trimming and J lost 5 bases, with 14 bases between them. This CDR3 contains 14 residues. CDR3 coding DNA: TGCGCCAGCAGCCTATCGGGTCTCCACAATGAGCAGTTCTTC. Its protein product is CASSLSGLHNEQFF.

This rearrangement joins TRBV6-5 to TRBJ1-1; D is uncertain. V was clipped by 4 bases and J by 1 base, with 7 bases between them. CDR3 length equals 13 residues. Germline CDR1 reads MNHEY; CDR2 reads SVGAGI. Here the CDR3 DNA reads TGTGCCAGCAGTTCGGTTCCGAACACTGAAGCTTTCTTT. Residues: CASSSVPNTEAFF.

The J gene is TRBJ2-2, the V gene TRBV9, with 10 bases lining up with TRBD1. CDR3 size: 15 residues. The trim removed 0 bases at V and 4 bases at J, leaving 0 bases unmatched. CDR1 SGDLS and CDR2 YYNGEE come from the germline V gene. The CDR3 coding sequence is TGTGCCAGCAGCGTAGGGACAGGGGGCACCGGGGAGCTGTTTTTT. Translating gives CASSVGTGGTGELFF.